These 10 T cell receptor beta chains were all obtained from the same sample, sequenced in a study of cytomegalovirus exposure and HLA in healthy donors. The PCR contained 60 Vbeta and 13 Jbeta primers. Clones were read by immunoSEQ multiplex PCR, and TCRdb kept only the in-frame ones, dropping some. The top ten hold more than 2% of the sample, which has over 95,000 clones, around two thirds seen once. Sequences were obtained from PBMCs. All receptors derive from a human donor in good health.

The chain combines TRBV10-3 with TRBJ2-1; TRBD2 matches 15 bases. This CDR3 is built from 19 residues. CDR1 ENHRY and CDR2 SYGVKD come from the germline V gene. V lost 3 bases and J lost 4; bases outside the gene matches: 10. CDR3 protein: CAISDRGGLAGGHYNEQFF. The CDR3 DNA sequence: TGTGCCATCAGTGACAGGGGGGGACTAGCGGGGGGTCATTACAATGAGCAGTTCTTC.

The V gene is TRBV30, the J gene TRBJ1-4; 8 bases are a match to TRBD1. V was clipped by 3 bases and J by 6 bases; unmatched bases: 3. Germline V CDR1 and CDR2: GTSNPN, SVGIG (reference sequence). The CDR3 covers 13 residues. The CDR3 DNA is TGTGCCTGGAGGGCAGGGGGCTATGAAAAACTGTTTTTT. Translated: CAWRAGGYEKLFF.

In this sample, this clone turned up a few times. The rearrangement links TRBV5-6 to TRBJ1-5; D uncertain. Germline V CDR1 and CDR2: SGHDT, YYEEEE. V lost 3 bases and J 4 bases, leaving 17 bases between the germline ends. The CDR3 is 16 residues long. DNA for the CDR3: TGTGCCAGCAGCTCTCTCGTGTCAGTCAATAATCAGCCCCAGCATTTT. Translating it yields CASSSLVSVNNQPQHF.

V usage is TRBV4-2 and J usage is TRBJ2-1; TRBD1 matches 9 bases. The length of the CDR3 is 15 residues. Germline V gene sequence: CDR1 LGHNA, CDR2 YNFKEQ. With V trimmed by 0 bases and J by 7 bases, 4 bases remained unmatched. The CDR3 DNA follows: TGTGCCAGCAGCCAAGAAGGGACAGGGCGAAATGAGCAGTTCTTC. Translated, it gives CASSQEGTGRNEQFF.

This clone was recorded once. The J gene is TRBJ1-1, the V gene TRBV28, with TRBD1 identical over 10 bases. Germline V gives CDR1 MDHEN, CDR2 SYDVKM. The V gene end was trimmed by 5 bases and the J gene end by 3 bases; junction bases not matched to a gene: 9. This CDR3 is 16 amino acids long. In nucleotides, the CDR3 is TGTGCCAGCAGTGGCCGGGACAGGGGACCCCACACTGAAGCTTTCTTT. Amino acids: CASSGRDRGPHTEAFF.

The rearrangement uses TRBV18 and TRBJ2-7; 7 bases agree with TRBD1. CDR3 length equals 18 residues. V shed 3 bases, J shed 5 bases, and the junction held 19 bases outside the gene matches. In germline, CDR1 is KGHSH, CDR2 LQKENI. CDR3 nucleotide sequence: TGTGCCAGCTCACCGGCTAGACAGGGTAGCACCTTCACCCACGAGCAGTACTTC. It codes for CASSPARQGSTFTHEQYF. Full variable domain (remainder filled in from reference TRBV18 and TRBJ2-7): NAGVMQNPRHLVRRRGQEARLRCSPMKGHSHVYWYRQLPEEGLKFMVYLQKENIIDESGMPKERFSAEFPKEGPSILRIQQVVRGDSAAYFCASSPARQGSTFTHEQYFGPGTRLTVT.

V is TRBV7-2 and J is TRBJ1-2, with D possibly TRBD1 on 6 matching bases. Germline V CDR1 and CDR2: SGHTA, FQGNSA. Trimming left V 5 bases short and J 2 bases short, with 9 bases between. The CDR3 spans 13 residues. The CDR3 protein is CASSPGQNYGYTF. DNA for the CDR3: TGTGCCAGCAGCCCCGGACAGAACTATGGCTACACCTTC. Complete variable domain (other parts from reference TRBV7-2 and TRBJ1-2): GAGVSQSPSNKVTEKGKDVELRCDPISGHTALYWYRQSLGQGLEFLIYFQGNSAPDKSGLPSDRFSAERTGGSVSTLTIQRTQQEDSAVYLCASSPGQNYGYTFGSGTRLTVV.

Only one count was recorded for this clone. The chain carries TRBV30 and TRBJ1-2; 10 bases align to TRBD1. With 3 bases clipped from V and 5 bases from J, the junction kept 3 bases outside the gene matches. Germline V gene lookup returns CDR1 GTSNPN and CDR2 SVGIG (reference sequence). The CDR3 has 13 residues. The DNA for the CDR3 is TGTGCCTGGAGGGACAGGGGGTTGTATGGCTACACCTTC. Its translation is CAWRDRGLYGYTF.

This clone was recorded only once. V is TRBV7-9 and J is TRBJ2-7; D may be TRBD2 (7 bases). The CDR3 length is 14 residues. CDR1 and CDR2 (germline): SEHNR, FQNEAQ (reference sequence). With 5 bases removed from V and 3 bases from J, the gap between germline ends came to 14 bases. The CDR3 here is CASSHERGGYEQYF. The CDR3 bases are TGTGCCAGCAGCCACGAAAGGGGGGGCTACGAGCAGTACTTC.

The genes are TRBV30 and TRBJ1-1, with 8 bases identical to TRBD1. V was clipped by 2 bases and J by 1 base; unmatched bases: 15. The length of the CDR3 is 18 residues. From germline, CDR1 is GTSNPN and CDR2 SVGIG (reference sequence). The CDR3, as DNA: TGTGCCTGGAGTCGAATGATGCGGCAGGGGGCGCGGAACACTGAAGCTTTCTTT. Protein: CAWSRMMRQGARNTEAFF. Full variable domain (outside the CDR3, taken from reference TRBV30 and TRBJ1-1): SQTIHQWPATLVQPVGSPLSLECTVEGTSNPNLYWYRQAAGRGLQLLFYSVGIGQISSEVPQNLSASRPQDRQFILSSKKLLLSDSGFYLCAWSRMMRQGARNTEAFFGQGTRLTVV.